This TCR beta chain came from a study of early stage breast cancer tumors (dated by TCRdb to 2016 to 2017). Study-level background: Of the roughly 15 invasive breast tumors, approximately 11 were found to be estrogen receptor-positive, progesterone receptor-positive and HER2-negative. Across all samples, 2 million to 3 million templates representing nearly 1,100,000 unique clonotypes were detected. On average, each sample had 8.5 to 10-fold read coverage. Of the roughly 12 ER+/PR+/HER2- tumors, eight were classified as invasive ductal carcinomas and four as invasive lobular carcinomas.

The CDR3 spans 15 residues, from the cysteine through the phenylalanine. Solely the CDR3 DNA is kept, with 45 bases framed from the first base. In the germline V gene, CDR1 corresponds to MGHRA and CDR2 to YSYEKL. Cut back by 4 bases and 8 bases, the V and J ends lie 20 bases apart. General conclusions and limits of the study: The small cohort size prevented analysis by tumor subtype. Repertoires from blood and normal breast were more alike than repertoires from blood and tumor, and in about 90% of the 16 patients, comparing each tissue with blood separated tumor from normal. Compared with adjacent normal breast tissue, tumors had approximately 2.7-fold higher T cell density and higher clonality. Enriched TCRB sequences shared across patients were mostly commonly generated sequences, unlikely to play an important role in the tumor microenvironment. Bulk genomic DNA sequencing of unsorted cells missed chain pairing and functional markers such as CD4, CD8 and FOXP3.

The study profiled bulk TCR beta-chain repertoires in matched peripheral blood, tumor and adjacent normal breast tissue taken from approximately 15 patients with early-stage breast cancer. Before surgery, whole blood (roughly 4.5-11 mL) was collected into EDTA tubes and processed within 2 hours. Ficoll-Paque centrifugation in SepMate-50 tubes was used to isolate peripheral blood mononuclear cells. PBMCs were cryopreserved in 90% FBS with about 10% DMSO in aliquots of about 1.8 to 4.5 million cells and stored in liquid nitrogen. The Qiagen AllPrep DNA/RNA Mini kit was used to extract genomic DNA. Concerning this clone itself: Its antigen remains undetermined. Within one base of it there is no much larger clone, and no base qualities were kept.

Each sample was amplified as two independent genomic DNA replicates: 0.5 ug for blood and about 1.5 ug for tumor or normal breast. Following the manufacturer's instructions, the ImmunoSeq Intro kit was used to carry out TCRB sequencing on genomic DNA. The multiplex PCR ran for 30 to 35 cycles using proprietary primers and spike-in control sequences for absolute quantification. Single-end 150-bp reads were used to sequence an 87-bp fragment spanning the CDR3 and the flanking V and J genes. Seven samples, each with two replicates, were multiplexed per lane of an Illumina MiSeq using version 3.0 chemistry. Processing in the source paper ran as follows. Raw data were processed by the vendor's proprietary pipeline, with both replicates merged into one result per sample. Clonotypes were defined as productive rearrangements sharing the V-gene family, CDR3 amino acid sequence and J-gene segment. Clonality was calculated as 1 minus the normalized Shannon entropy (Pielou evenness) of TCRB abundances. To estimate T cell density, the total number of templates was divided by the number of input cells, which was inferred from the amount of DNA input. Total repertoire diversity and clonality were estimated with Recon using default parameters. A clonotype counted as tumor-enriched if its abundance in tumor exceeded 0.1% and was at least 32-fold higher than its abundance in normal breast. TCRdb took this table from immuneACCESS and kept in-frame rearrangements with V and J called. Such tables lack part of the clones; where checked against another copy, unresolved V genes explain under half of the gap, and the rest is unexplained. That table gives V, J and clone size, and the DNA gave D and trimming. This sample gives about 72,000 clones in total; approximately 79% of them show up just once. 3.5% of the sample belongs to the ten largest clones.

The sequence was obtained from a person between 55 and 69 years old with breast cancer. The chain employs TRBV4-1 and TRBJ1-2; TRBD1 is possibly the D segment (5 matching bases). What was sequenced was blood. The nucleotide sequence is TGCGCCAGCAGCCCAAACGAAGCAGGGTCGCTAGGCTACACCTTC. The encoded protein is CASSPNEAGSLGYTF.